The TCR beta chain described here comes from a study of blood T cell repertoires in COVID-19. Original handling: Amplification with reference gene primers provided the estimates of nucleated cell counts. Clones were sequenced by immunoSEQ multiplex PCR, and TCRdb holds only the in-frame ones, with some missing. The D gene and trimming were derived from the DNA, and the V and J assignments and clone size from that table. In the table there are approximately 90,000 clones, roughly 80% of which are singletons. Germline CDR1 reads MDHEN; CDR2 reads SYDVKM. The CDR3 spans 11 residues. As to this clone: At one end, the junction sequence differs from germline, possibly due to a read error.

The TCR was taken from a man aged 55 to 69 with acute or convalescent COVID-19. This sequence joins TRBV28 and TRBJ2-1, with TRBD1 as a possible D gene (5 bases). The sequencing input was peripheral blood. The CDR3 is CASSYRTSWVF. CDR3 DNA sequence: TGTGCCAGCAGTTATAGGACAAGCTGGGTCTTC.